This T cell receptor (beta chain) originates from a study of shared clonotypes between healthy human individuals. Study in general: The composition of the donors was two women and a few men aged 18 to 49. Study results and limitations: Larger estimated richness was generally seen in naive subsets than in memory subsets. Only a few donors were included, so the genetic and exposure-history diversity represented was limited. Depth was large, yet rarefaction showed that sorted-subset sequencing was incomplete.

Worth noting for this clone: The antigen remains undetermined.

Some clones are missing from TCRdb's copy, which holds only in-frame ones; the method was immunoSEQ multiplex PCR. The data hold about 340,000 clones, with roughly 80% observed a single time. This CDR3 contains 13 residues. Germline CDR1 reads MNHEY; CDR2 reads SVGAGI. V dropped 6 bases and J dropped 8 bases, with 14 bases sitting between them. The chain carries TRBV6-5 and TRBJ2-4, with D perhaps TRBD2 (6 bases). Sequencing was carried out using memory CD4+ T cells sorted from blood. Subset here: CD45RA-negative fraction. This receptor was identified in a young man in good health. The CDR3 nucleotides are TGTGCCAGCAGCTATCGAGGAGGGGACATTCAGTACTTC. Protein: CASSYRGGDIQYF.